Below, 16 T cell receptor beta chains from the same sample are listed, as sequenced in a study of spatial heterogeneity in lung cancer. The time point denotes: sample taken at primary tumor resection. The input material, whole RNA from tumor, nontumor lung or frozen PBMC, was sequenced unsorted. TCRdb independently ran MiXCR on the 5' RACE reads; one entry per CDR3 protein. This table holds tens of thousands of distinct CDR3 sequences, 13% found once. This sample comprised PBMCs, obtained at surgery. These receptors came from a male donor with early-stage non-small cell lung cancer.

This clonotype was found a few times. This chain uses TRBV5-1 with TRBJ1-6; D not certain. The CDR3 is made up of 15 amino acids. V was clipped by 5 bases and J by 0 bases, with 9 bases between them. Germline-derived CDR1 and CDR2 are SGHRS and YFSETQ. DNA for the CDR3: TGCGCCAGCAGGTTCACGAGCTCCTATAATTCACCCCTCCACTTT. Translated: CASRFTSSYNSPLHF.

Notes on this clonotype: The germline gene is not matched at one end of the junction; a read error may be the cause. J is TRBJ2-3 and V is TRBV7-7, with D perhaps TRBD1 (6 bases). This CDR3 region has 18 residues. Per the germline V gene, CDR1 is SSHAT and CDR2 is FNYEAQ (reference sequence). The CDR3 DNA is TGTGCTAGCAGCTTAGGGGAGTGGGACACGGGACGGCCAGATACGCAGTATTTT. Protein sequence: CASSLGEWDTGRPDTQYF.

The rearrangement joins TRBV7-6 to TRBJ2-1; no reliable D call. Germline lookup yields CDR1 SGHVS and CDR2 FNYEAQ. The CDR3 runs 11 residues. V dropped 0 bases and J dropped 7 bases, with 1 base sitting between them. CDR3: CASSLANEQFF. The CDR3 DNA follows: TGTGCCAGCAGCTTAGCAAATGAGCAGTTCTTC.

This clonotype was counted ten times or more. The V call is TRBV4-2, the J call TRBJ2-3; TRBD2 matches at 8 bases. V was pared by 6 bases and J by 2 bases, with 7 bases of the junction left unmatched. The CDR3 extends over 15 amino acids. Germline V gene lookup returns CDR1 LGHNA and CDR2 YNFKEQ. The CDR3 loop reads CASSLEREITDTQYF. The DNA of the CDR3 is TGTGCCAGCAGTCTTGAGCGGGAGATCACAGATACGCAGTATTTT.

This clonotype was picked up many times. The chain couples TRBV27 to TRBJ2-1, with 7 nucleotides matching TRBD2. Germline CDR1 MNHEY, CDR2 SMNVEV (reference sequence). V was clipped by 3 bases and J by 6 bases; unmatched bases: 8. CDR3 length equals 15 residues. CDR3 DNA: TGTGCCAGCAGTTTCATGAGCGGGGAGTCCAATGAGCAGTTCTTC. It specifies CASSFMSGESNEQFF.

This clonotype occurred many times. The chain carries TRBV29-1 and TRBJ2-3; TRBD1 matches 8 bases. V was pared by 3 bases and J by 2 bases, with 4 bases of the junction left unmatched. The CDR3 extends over 14 amino acids. The germline V gene has CDR1 SQVTM and CDR2 ANQGSEA. CDR3: CSVERTGITDTQYF. The CDR3 DNA sequence: TGCAGCGTTGAGAGGACAGGGATCACAGATACGCAGTATTTT.

J is TRBJ2-7 and V is TRBV7-2; no clear D gene. Deletions cut 5 bases from V and 6 bases from J, with 17 bases between. Germline V lookup: CDR1 SGHTA, CDR2 FQGNSA. The CDR3 covers 14 residues. DNA of the CDR3: TGTGCCAGCAGCCGGCGGCAGGCGTCTTCCGAGCAGTACTTC. Its protein product is CASSRRQASSEQYF.

This clonotype has a count of ten or more. CDR3 nucleotide sequence: TGTGCCAGCAGTTCCCCTAGATTGCGGGAGGGCTCCTACGAGCAGTACTTC. Its protein is CASSSPRLREGSYEQYF. V is TRBV6-2 or TRBV6-3 and J is TRBJ2-7; TRBD2 matches at 9 bases. Germline assignment: CDR1 MNHEY and CDR2 SVGEGT. The trim removed 4 bases at V and 0 bases at J, leaving 10 bases unmatched. This CDR3 comprises 17 residues.

Ten or more counts support this clonotype. The chain combines TRBV6-4 with TRBJ2-3; D is undetermined. V was pared by 6 bases and J by 2 bases, with 0 bases between. Germline V gene sequence: CDR1 MRHNA, CDR2 SNTAGT. The CDR3 spans 10 residues. The CDR3 region is CASSTDTQYF. In nucleotides, the CDR3 is TGTGCCAGCAGCACAGATACGCAGTATTTT.

This clonotype was seen repeatedly, ten times or more. The gene calls are TRBV7-2 and TRBJ1-1; 10 nucleotides line up with TRBD1. CDR3 length: 15 amino acids. V lost 5 bases, J lost 4 bases, and 7 bases stayed unmatched. CDR1 and CDR2 (germline): SGHTA, FQGNSA. In DNA form, the CDR3 reads TGTGCCAGCAGCCTGGGGACAGGGGATCTCACTGAAGCTTTCTTT. Protein sequence: CASSLGTGDLTEAFF.

Only a few counts were recorded for this clonotype. The chain employs TRBV6-6 and TRBJ2-3; possible D gene TRBD1, 6 bases. The CDR3 length is 14 residues. Germline values: CDR1 MNHNY, CDR2 SVGAGI (reference sequence). V was shortened by 7 bases and J by 4 bases, with 15 bases between the two germline ends. DNA of the CDR3: TGTGCCAGCACGGGGACAACGGGGCCAGATACGCAGTATTTT. This translates into CASTGTTGPDTQYF.

The chain employs TRBV7-8 and TRBJ2-2, with 7 bases lining up with TRBD1. This CDR3 contains 15 residues. The junction had 4 bases not matched to a gene; V was cut back by 1 base and J by 5 bases. Germline V gene sequence: CDR1 SGHVS, CDR2 FQNEAQ. The CDR3 DNA follows: TGTGCCAGCAGCTTAGTACAGGGGACAACCGGGGAGCTGTTTTTT. Its translation: CASSLVQGTTGELFF.

This clonotype occurred a few times. The J gene is TRBJ2-1, the V gene TRBV28, with D perhaps given as TRBD1 or TRBD2 (5 bases each). The ends were cut back, 2 bases at V and 10 bases at J, with 18 bases in the middle. This CDR3 has 15 residues. Germline V gene data show CDR1 as MDHEN and CDR2 as SYDVKM. CDR3 in amino acids: CASSLDQVPGREQFF. The CDR3 DNA sequence: TGTGCCAGCAGTTTAGATCAGGTACCGGGACGGGAGCAGTTCTTC.

This sequence joins TRBV5-1 and TRBJ2-4, with a tentative D call TRBD2 (5 bases). V was shortened by 6 bases and J by 4 bases, with 14 bases between the two germline ends. CDR3 length: 14 amino acids. The V gene's germline CDR1 is SGHRS and CDR2 YFSETQ. The CDR3 sequence is CASNEGSGKNIQYF. Here the CDR3 DNA reads TGCGCCAGCAACGAGGGCTCGGGAAAAAACATTCAGTACTTC.

Judged by abundance, this clonotype is medium-sized. The chain uses TRBV29-1 and TRBJ2-1; D not resolved. The CDR3 covers 14 residues. The V gene lost 7 bases and the J gene lost 6 bases, with 19 bases spanning the gap. Germline loops: CDR1 SQVTM, CDR2 ANQGSEA. CDR3 sequence reads: CSAPPGVGLNEQFF. CDR3 sequence (DNA): TGCAGCGCTCCCCCGGGCGTGGGCCTCAATGAGCAGTTCTTC.

In this sample, this clonotype turned up many times. The chain couples TRBV6-2 or TRBV6-3 to TRBJ2-6; D remains unclear. The V end lost 0 bases, the J end lost 0 bases, and 3 bases lay between the germline ends. The CDR3 contains 15 residues. Germline CDR1 and CDR2: MNHEY and SVGEGT. The CDR3 loop reads CASSYSGSGANVLTF. DNA of the CDR3: TGTGCCAGCAGTTACTCGGGCTCTGGGGCCAACGTCCTGACTTTC.